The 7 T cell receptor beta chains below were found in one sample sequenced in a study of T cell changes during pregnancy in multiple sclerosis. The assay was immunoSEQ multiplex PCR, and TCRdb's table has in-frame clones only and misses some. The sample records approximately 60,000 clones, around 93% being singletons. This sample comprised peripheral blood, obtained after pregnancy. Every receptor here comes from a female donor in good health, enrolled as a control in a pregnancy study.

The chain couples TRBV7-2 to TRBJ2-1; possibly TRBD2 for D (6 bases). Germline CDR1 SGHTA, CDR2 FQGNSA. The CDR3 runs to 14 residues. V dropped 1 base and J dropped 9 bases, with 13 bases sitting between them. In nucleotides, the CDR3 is TGTGCCAGCAGCTTAGTAATGGTGGGAGGTGAGCAGTTCTTC. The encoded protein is CASSLVMVGGEQFF.

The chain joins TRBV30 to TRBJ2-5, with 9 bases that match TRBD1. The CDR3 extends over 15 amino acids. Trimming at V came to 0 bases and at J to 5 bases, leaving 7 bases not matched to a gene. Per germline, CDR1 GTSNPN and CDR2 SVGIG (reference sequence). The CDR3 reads CAWSVAGQGSETQYF. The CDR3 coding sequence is TGTGCCTGGAGTGTAGCGGGACAGGGTTCGGAGACCCAGTACTTC.

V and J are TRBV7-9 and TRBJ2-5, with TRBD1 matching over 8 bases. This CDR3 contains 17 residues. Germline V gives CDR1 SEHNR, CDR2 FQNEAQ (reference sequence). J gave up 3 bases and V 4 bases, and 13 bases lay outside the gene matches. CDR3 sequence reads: CASSSGGETGVEETQYF. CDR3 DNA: TGTGCCAGCAGCTCCGGGGGAGAGACAGGGGTAGAAGAGACCCAGTACTTC.

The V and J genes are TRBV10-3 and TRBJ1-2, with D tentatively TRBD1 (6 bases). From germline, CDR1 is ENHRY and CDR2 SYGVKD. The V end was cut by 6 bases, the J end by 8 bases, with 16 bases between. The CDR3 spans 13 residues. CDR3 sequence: CAISESTGYGYTF. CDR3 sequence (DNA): TGTGCCATCAGCGAATCGACAGGCTACGGCTACACCTTC.

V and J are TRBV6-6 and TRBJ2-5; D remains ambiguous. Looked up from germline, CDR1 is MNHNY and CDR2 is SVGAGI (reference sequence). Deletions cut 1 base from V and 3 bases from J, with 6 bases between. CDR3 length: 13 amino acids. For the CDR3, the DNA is TGTGCCAGCAGTTACTTCGGAGAAGAGACCCAGTACTTC. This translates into CASSYFGEETQYF.

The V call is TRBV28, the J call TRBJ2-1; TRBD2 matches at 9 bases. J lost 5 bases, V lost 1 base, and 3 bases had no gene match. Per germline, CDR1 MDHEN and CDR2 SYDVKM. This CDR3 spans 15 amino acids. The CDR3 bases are TGTGCCAGCAGTTTATTCGGGACTAGCCACAATGAGCAGTTCTTC. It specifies CASSLFGTSHNEQFF.

CDR3 DNA: TGTGCCAGCGTGACAACCCGGGACAGCCTCTCCTACGAGCAGTACTTC. Encoded protein: CASVTTRDSLSYEQYF. The V call is TRBV6-6, the J call TRBJ2-5; 7 bases agree with TRBD1. The end of the DNA aligns better with TRBJ2-7, so the J call may be wrong. The CDR3 has 16 residues. The germline V gene encodes CDR1 MNHNY and CDR2 SVGAGI (reference sequence).